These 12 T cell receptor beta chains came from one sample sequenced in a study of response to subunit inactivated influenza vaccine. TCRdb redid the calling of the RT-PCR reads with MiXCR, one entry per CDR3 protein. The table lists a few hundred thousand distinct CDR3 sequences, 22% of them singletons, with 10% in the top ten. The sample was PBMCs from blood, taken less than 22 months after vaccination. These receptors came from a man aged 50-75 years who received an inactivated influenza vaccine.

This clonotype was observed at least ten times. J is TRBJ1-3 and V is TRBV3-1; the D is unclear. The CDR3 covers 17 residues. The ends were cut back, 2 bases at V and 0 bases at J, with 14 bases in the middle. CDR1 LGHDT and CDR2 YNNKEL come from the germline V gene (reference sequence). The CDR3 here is CASSQRFLGYSGNTIYF. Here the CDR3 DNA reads TGTGCCAGCAGCCAAAGGTTTTTGGGCTACTCTGGAAACACCATATATTTT.

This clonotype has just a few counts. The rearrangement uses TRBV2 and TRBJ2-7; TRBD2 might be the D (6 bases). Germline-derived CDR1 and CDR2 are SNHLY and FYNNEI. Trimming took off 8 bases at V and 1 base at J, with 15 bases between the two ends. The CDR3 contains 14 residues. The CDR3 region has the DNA TGTGCCAGCGAACGGGACTCCAATTCCTACGAGCAGTACTTC. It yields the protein CASERDSNSYEQYF.

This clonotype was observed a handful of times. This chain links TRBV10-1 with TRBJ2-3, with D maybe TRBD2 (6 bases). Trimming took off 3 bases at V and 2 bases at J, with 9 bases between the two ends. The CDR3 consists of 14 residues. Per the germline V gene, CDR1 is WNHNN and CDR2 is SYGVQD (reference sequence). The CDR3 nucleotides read TGCGCCAGCAGTGAACTAGCCCCCACAGATACGCAGTATTTT. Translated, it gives CASSELAPTDTQYF.

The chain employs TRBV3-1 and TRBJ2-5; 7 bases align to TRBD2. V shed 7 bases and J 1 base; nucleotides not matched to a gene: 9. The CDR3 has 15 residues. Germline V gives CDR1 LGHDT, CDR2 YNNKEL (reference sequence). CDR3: CASTPTSLTQETQYF. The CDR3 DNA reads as TGTGCCAGCACCCCGACTAGCCTGACCCAAGAGACCCAGTACTTC.

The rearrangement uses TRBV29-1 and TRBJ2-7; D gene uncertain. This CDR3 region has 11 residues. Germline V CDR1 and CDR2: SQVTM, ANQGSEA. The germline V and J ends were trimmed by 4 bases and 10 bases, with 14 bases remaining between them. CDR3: CSVGADARQYF. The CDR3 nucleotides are TGCAGCGTTGGGGCTGACGCTCGCCAGTACTTC.

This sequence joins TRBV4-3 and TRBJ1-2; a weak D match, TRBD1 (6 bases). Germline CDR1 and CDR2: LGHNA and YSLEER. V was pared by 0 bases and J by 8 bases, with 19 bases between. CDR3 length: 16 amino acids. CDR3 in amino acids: CASSQDSQGNVAGYTF. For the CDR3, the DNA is TGCGCCAGCAGCCAAGATTCACAGGGTAATGTAGCCGGCTACACCTTC.

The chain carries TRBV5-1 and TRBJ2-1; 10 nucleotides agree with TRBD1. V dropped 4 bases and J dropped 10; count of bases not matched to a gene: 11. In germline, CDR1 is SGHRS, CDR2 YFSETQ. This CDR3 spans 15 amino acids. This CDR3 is CASSVGTGVRNEQFF. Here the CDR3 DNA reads TGCGCCAGCAGCGTGGGGACAGGGGTACGAAACGAGCAGTTCTTC. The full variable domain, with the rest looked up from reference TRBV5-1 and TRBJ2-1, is KAGVTQTPRYLIKTRGQQVTLSCSPISGHRSVSWYQQTPGQGLQFLFEYFSETQRNKGNFPGRFSGRQFSNSRSEMNVSTLELGDSALYLCASSVGTGVRNEQFFGPGTRLTVL.

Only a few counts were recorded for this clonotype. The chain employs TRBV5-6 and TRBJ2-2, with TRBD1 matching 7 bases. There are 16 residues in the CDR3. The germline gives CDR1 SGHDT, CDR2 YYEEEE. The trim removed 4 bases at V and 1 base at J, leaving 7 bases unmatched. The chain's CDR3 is CASSREDRRNTGELFF. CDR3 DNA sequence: TGTGCCAGCAGCAGAGAGGACAGGAGGAACACCGGGGAGCTGTTTTTT.

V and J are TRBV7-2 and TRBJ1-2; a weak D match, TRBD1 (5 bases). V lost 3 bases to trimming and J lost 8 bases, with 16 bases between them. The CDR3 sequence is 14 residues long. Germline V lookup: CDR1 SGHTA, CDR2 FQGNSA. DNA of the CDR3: TGTGCCAGCAGCTTGGTGACAGCCTCTAGCGGCTACACCTTC. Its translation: CASSLVTASSGYTF.

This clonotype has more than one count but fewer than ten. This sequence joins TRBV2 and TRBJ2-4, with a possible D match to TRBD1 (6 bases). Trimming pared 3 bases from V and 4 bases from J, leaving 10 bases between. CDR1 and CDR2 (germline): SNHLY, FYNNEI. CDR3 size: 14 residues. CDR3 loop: CASSDWGQKNIQYF. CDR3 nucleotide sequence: TGTGCCAGCAGTGACTGGGGGCAGAAAAACATTCAGTACTTC.

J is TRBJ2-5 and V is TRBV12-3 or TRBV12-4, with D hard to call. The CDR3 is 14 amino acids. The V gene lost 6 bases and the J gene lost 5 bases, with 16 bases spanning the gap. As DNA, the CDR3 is TGTGCCAGCAGCCATCCGGGCCTTAGGGAGACCCAGTACTTC. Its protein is CASSHPGLRETQYF.

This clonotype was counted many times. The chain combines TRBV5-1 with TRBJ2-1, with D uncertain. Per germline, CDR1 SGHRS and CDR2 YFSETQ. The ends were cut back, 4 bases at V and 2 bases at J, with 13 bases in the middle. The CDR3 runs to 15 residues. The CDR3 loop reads CASSRGEKTYNEQFF. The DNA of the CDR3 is TGCGCCAGCAGCCGTGGGGAAAAAACCTACAATGAGCAGTTCTTC.